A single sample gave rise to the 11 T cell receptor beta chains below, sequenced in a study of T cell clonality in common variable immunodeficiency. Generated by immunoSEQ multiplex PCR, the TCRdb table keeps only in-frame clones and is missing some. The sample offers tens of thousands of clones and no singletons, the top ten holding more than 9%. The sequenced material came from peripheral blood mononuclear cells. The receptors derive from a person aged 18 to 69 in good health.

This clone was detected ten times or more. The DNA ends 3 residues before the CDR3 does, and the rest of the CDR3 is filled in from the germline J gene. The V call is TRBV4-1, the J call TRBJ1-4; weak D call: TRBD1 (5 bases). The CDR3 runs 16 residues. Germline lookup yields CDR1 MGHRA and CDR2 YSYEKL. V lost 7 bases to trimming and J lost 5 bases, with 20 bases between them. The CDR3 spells CASTTIPGLRNEKLFF. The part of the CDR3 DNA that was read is TGCGCCAGCACCACGATACCGGGACTCAGGAATGAAAAA.

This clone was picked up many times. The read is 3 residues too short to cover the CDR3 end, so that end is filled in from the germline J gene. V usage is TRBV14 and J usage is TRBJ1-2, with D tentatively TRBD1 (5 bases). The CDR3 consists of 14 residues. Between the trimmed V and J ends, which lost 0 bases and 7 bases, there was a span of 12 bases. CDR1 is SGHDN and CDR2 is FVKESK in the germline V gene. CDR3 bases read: TGTGCCAGCAGCCAAGATCTTGTGGGGGGTGGC. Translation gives CASSQDLVGGG. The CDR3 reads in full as CASSQDLVGGGYTF.

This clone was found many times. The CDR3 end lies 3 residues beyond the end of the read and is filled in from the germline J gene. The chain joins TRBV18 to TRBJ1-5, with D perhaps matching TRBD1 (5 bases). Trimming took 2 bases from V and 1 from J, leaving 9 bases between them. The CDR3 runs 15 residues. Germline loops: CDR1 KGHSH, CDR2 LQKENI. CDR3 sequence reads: CASSPKEGSNQPQHF. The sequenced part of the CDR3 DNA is TGTGCCAGCTCACCAAAAGAGGGGAGCAATCAGCCC.

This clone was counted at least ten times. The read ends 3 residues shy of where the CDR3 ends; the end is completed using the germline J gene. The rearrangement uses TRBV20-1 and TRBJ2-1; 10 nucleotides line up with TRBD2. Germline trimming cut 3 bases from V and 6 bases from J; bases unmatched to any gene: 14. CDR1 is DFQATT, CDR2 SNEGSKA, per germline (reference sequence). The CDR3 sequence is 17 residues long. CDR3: CSASVAGLAGVVNEQFF. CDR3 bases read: TGCAGTGCTAGTGTTGCAGGGCTAGCGGGAGTTGTCAATGAG.

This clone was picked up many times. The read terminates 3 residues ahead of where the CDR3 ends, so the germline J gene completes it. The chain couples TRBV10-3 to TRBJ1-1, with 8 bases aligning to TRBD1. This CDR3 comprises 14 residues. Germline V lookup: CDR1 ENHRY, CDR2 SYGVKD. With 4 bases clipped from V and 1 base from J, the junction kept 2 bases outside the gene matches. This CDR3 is CAISVGTGNTEAFF. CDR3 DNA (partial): TGTGCCATCAGTGTAGGGACAGGGAACACTGAA.

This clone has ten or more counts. The CDR3 DNA, read in part, is TGTGCCAGCATGCCGACAGGGGGTTTCGCTGGC. Protein sequence: CASMPTGGFAG. The full CDR3 protein reads CASMPTGGFAGYTF. The chain has TRBV12-3 or TRBV12-4 and TRBJ1-2; 9 bases agree with TRBD1. Read sequence stops 3 residues before the CDR3 end, and the germline J gene provides the missing end. CDR3 length equals 14 residues. The ends lost 7 bases at V and 7 bases at J; junction bases unmatched: 10.

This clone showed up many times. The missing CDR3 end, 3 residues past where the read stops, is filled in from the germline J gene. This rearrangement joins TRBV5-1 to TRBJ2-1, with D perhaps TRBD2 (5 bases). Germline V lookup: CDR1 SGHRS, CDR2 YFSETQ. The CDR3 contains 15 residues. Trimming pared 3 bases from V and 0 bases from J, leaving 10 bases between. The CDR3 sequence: CASSSSLSSYNEQFF. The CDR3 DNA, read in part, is TGCGCCAGCAGCTCTAGCTTAAGCTCCTACAATGAG.

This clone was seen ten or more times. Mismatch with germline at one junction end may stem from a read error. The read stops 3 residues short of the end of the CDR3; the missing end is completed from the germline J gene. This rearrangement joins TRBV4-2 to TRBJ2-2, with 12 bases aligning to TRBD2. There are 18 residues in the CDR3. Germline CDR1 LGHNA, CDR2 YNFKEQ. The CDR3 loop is CASSRRLAGASNTGELFF. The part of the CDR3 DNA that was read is TGCGCCAGCAGCCGACGACTAGCGGGGGCGTCGAACACCGGGGAG.

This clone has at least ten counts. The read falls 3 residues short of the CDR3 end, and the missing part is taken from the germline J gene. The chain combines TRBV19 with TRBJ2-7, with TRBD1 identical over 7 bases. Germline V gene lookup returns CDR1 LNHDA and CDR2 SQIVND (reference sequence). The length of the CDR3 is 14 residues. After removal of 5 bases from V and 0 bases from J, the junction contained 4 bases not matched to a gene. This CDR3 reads CASSGDRSSYEQYF. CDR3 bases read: TGTGCCAGTAGTGGGGACAGAAGCTCCTACGAG.

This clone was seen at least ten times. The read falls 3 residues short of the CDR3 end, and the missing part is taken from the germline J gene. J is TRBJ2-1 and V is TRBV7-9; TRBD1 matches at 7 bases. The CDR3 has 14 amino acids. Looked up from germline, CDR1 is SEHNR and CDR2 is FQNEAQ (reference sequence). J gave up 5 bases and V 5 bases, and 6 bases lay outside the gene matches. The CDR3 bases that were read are TGTGCCAGCAGCGTCAGGGGGTCAGACAATGAG. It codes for CASSVRGSDNE. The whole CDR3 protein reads CASSVRGSDNEQFF.

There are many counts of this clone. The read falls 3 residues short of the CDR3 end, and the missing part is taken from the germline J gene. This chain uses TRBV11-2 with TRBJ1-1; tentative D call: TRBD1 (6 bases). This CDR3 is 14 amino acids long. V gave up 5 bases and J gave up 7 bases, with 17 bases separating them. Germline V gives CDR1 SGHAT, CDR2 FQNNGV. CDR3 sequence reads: CASSPEDRYFEAFF. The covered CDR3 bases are TGTGCCAGCAGCCCTGAGGACAGATATTTTGAA.